Detailed here is one TCR beta chain. No antigen is known for it. The data belong to a study of T cell responses to AZD1222 COVID-19 vaccine. Regarding the study as a whole: Among the donors, most were white British and more were female, and clonal diversity was possibly underestimated.

Using immunoSEQ multiplex PCR, the repertoire was profiled, and TCRdb retains in-frame clones only, with some absent. This repertoire shows about 150,000 clones, 75% to 90% found once; its top ten account for just over 9%. With 4 bases removed from V and 10 bases from J, the gap between germline ends came to 14 bases. CDR3 size: 13 residues. The TCR was taken from an adult who received the AZD1222 COVID-19 vaccine. The rearrangement links TRBV12-3 or TRBV12-4 to TRBJ2-1; D not resolved. The sequencing here drew on peripheral blood, taken 28 days after the second AZD1222 dose. CDR3 bases: TGTGCCAGCAGTTCTCAGACGTTTAACGAGCAGTTCTTC. This translates into CASSSQTFNEQFF.